This is a list of T cell receptor beta chains from one sample in a study of cytomegalovirus exposure and HLA in healthy donors. Using immunoSEQ multiplex PCR, the repertoire was profiled, and TCRdb retains in-frame clones only, with some absent. The table has around 180,000 clones, 81% seen once. Specimen: PBMCs. These TCRs come from a man younger than 30 in good health and CMV-seronegative. Each CDR3 is given with its conserved first and last residue. Fields, in order: J gene, clone size, D gene, V gene, CDR3 DNA, CDR3 protein. The D gene is left open where the match is weak. Part of the rows lack a size; the others show once, few, many or a class for expanded clones.

j_call: TRBJ2-7; clone_size: .; d_call: .; v_call: TRBV6-5; cdr3_nt: TGTGCCAGCAGGACCGGGACAATTACCTACGAGCAGTACTTC; cdr3_aa: CASRTGTITYEQYF
j_call: TRBJ1-5; clone_size: .; d_call: .; v_call: TRBV15; cdr3_nt: TGTGCCACCAGCAGAGATGCCCCCGGTGGAGGCGGTAGCAATCAGCCCCAGCATTTT; cdr3_aa: CATSRDAPGGGGSNQPQHF
j_call: TRBJ1-1; clone_size: .; d_call: .; v_call: TRBV19; cdr3_nt: TGTGCCAGTAGCTCCCACAGGACGAACACTGAAGCTTTCTTT; cdr3_aa: CASSSHRTNTEAFF
j_call: TRBJ2-2; clone_size: .; d_call: TRBD2; v_call: TRBV7-8; cdr3_nt: TGTGCCAGCAGCTCTTTAGCGGGATGGAGCACCGGGGAGCTGTTTTTT; cdr3_aa: CASSSLAGWSTGELFF
j_call: TRBJ2-7; clone_size: .; d_call: TRBD1; v_call: TRBV5-1; cdr3_nt: TGCGCCAGCAGCTTTCCGGGACAGGCCTACGAGCAGTACTTC; cdr3_aa: CASSFPGQAYEQYF
j_call: TRBJ2-5; clone_size: .; d_call: TRBD2; v_call: TRBV7-7; cdr3_nt: TGTGCTAGCAGCTTAACCGGGAGGGTACAAGAGACCCAGTACTTC; cdr3_aa: CASSLTGRVQETQYF
j_call: TRBJ2-3; clone_size: .; d_call: TRBD2; v_call: TRBV7-8; cdr3_nt: TGTGCCAGCAGCTTGGGACTAGCGGGAGACGCAGATACGCAGTATTTT; cdr3_aa: CASSLGLAGDADTQYF
j_call: TRBJ1-6; clone_size: .; d_call: TRBD1; v_call: TRBV5-8; cdr3_nt: TGTGCCAGCAGCTTGGCGGGACAGGGGTTATCACCCCTCCACTTT; cdr3_aa: CASSLAGQGLSPLHF
j_call: TRBJ2-7; clone_size: .; d_call: TRBD1; v_call: TRBV4-3; cdr3_nt: TGCGCCAGCAGCCAAGATAGGGGGACAGGGGGCTACGAGCAGTACTTC; cdr3_aa: CASSQDRGTGGYEQYF
j_call: TRBJ1-6; clone_size: .; d_call: TRBD1; v_call: TRBV7-9; cdr3_nt: TGTGCCAGCAGCTTAATGACGGGACAGGGGAACTCACCCCTCCACTTT; cdr3_aa: CASSLMTGQGNSPLHF
j_call: TRBJ1-1; clone_size: .; d_call: .; v_call: TRBV6-1; cdr3_nt: TGTGCCAGCAGTGGCCTCGGAGGGTACATTGAAGCTTTCTTT; cdr3_aa: CASSGLGGYIEAFF
j_call: TRBJ2-7; clone_size: .; d_call: TRBD2; v_call: TRBV7-8; cdr3_nt: TGTGCCAGCAGCCCGGGACTAACGACATGGTACGAGCAGTACTTC; cdr3_aa: CASSPGLTTWYEQYF
j_call: TRBJ2-6; clone_size: few; d_call: .; v_call: TRBV5-1; cdr3_nt: TGCGCCAGCAGCTTGGCTTCCTACTCTGGGGCCAACGTCCTGACTTTC; cdr3_aa: CASSLASYSGANVLTF
j_call: TRBJ1-5; clone_size: .; d_call: TRBD1; v_call: TRBV7-9; cdr3_nt: TGTGCCAGCAGCCTCGAGACAGGGATTAGCAATCAGCCCCAGCATTTT; cdr3_aa: CASSLETGISNQPQHF
j_call: TRBJ2-1; clone_size: .; d_call: .; v_call: TRBV6-4; cdr3_nt: TGTGCCAGCAGCGCAACATTCCTTGAAATCTACAATGAGCAGTTCTTC; cdr3_aa: CASSATFLEIYNEQFF
j_call: TRBJ2-1; clone_size: .; d_call: TRBD2; v_call: TRBV27; cdr3_nt: TGTGCCAGCAGTTTAACCCTAGCGGAGTACAATGAGCAGTTCTTC; cdr3_aa: CASSLTLAEYNEQFF
j_call: TRBJ1-3; clone_size: .; d_call: TRBD1; v_call: TRBV4-3; cdr3_nt: TGCGCCAGCAGCCAAGACCCGGGACAGGGAAACTCTGGAAACACCATATATTTT; cdr3_aa: CASSQDPGQGNSGNTIYF
j_call: TRBJ2-7; clone_size: once; d_call: TRBD1; v_call: TRBV7-2; cdr3_nt: TGTGCCAGCAGCTTTTCAGACAGGGGATTAACCTACGAGCAGTACTTC; cdr3_aa: CASSFSDRGLTYEQYF
j_call: TRBJ1-1; clone_size: .; d_call: .; v_call: TRBV5-1; cdr3_nt: TGCGCCAGCAGCTTGAACTCGGACACTGAAGCTTTCTTT; cdr3_aa: CASSLNSDTEAFF
j_call: TRBJ2-7; clone_size: .; d_call: .; v_call: TRBV19; cdr3_nt: TGTGCCACCGGAATTGACTGGTACGAGCAGTACTTC; cdr3_aa: CATGIDWYEQYF
j_call: TRBJ1-5; clone_size: .; d_call: .; v_call: TRBV5-6; cdr3_nt: TGTGCCAGCAGCTTGTGGGGGGGCGGTGGCAATCAGCCCCAGCATTTT; cdr3_aa: CASSLWGGGGNQPQHF
j_call: TRBJ2-1; clone_size: .; d_call: TRBD2; v_call: TRBV11-3; cdr3_nt: TGTGCCAGCAGCTCGCGGACTAGCGTCTCCTACAATGAGCAGTTCTTC; cdr3_aa: CASSSRTSVSYNEQFF
j_call: TRBJ2-7; clone_size: .; d_call: .; v_call: TRBV6-1; cdr3_nt: TGTGCCAGCAGGGACACCGCCTACGAGCAGTACTTC; cdr3_aa: CASRDTAYEQYF
j_call: TRBJ1-1; clone_size: .; d_call: .; v_call: TRBV7-9; cdr3_nt: TGTGCCAGCAGCTTACGGGACTTCCGGGAGTTCACTGAAGCTTTCTTT; cdr3_aa: CASSLRDFREFTEAFF